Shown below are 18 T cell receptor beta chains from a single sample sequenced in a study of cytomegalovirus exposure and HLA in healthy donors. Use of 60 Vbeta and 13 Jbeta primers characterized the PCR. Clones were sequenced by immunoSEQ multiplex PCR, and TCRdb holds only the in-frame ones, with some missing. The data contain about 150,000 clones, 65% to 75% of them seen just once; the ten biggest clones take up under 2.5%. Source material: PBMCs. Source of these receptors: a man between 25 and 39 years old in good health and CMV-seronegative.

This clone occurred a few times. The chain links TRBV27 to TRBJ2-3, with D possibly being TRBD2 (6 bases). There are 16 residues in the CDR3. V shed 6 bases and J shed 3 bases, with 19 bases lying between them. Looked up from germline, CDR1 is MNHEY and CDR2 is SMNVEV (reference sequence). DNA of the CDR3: TGTGCCAGCAGACCTACCGGGGGATCGGGGACAGATACGCAGTATTTT. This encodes CASRPTGGSGTDTQYF.

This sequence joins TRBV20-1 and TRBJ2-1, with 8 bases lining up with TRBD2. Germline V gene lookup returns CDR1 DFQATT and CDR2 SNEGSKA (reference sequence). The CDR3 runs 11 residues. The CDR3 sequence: CRPGGGNEQFF. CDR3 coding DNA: TGCCGCCCGGGGGGGGGCAATGAGCAGTTCTTC.

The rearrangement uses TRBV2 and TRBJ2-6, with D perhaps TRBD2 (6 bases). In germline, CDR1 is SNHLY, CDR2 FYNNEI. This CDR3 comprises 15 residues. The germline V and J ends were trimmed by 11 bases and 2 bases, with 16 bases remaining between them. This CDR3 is CASSWGVAGANVLTF. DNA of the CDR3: TGTGCCTCGTCTTGGGGGGTGGCTGGGGCCAACGTCCTGACTTTC.

The CDR3, as DNA: TGTGCCAGCAGCTCTCAGACAGGGACGAACACTGAAGCTTTCTTT. This encodes CASSSQTGTNTEAFF. The rearrangement joins TRBV9 to TRBJ1-1, with 7 bases identical to TRBD1. The germline V gene encodes CDR1 SGDLS and CDR2 YYNGEE. CDR3 length equals 15 residues. V lost 4 bases to trimming and J lost 1 base; unmatched junction nucleotides: 7.

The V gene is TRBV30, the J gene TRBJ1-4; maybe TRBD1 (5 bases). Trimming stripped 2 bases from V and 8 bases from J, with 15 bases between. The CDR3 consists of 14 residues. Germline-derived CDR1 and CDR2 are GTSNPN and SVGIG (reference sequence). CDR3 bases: TGTGCCTGGAGTAGTGATGGGGGGGTGGAAAAACTGTTTTTT. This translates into CAWSSDGGVEKLFF.

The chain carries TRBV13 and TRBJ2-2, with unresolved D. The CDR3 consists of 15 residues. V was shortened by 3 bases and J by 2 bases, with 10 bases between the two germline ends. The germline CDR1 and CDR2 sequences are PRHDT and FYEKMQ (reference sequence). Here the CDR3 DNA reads TGTGCCAGCAGCTTGGGCAACAGCAACACCGGGGAGCTGTTTTTT. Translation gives CASSLGNSNTGELFF.

CDR3 amino acids: CASSPQVQTNYGYTF. For the CDR3, the DNA is TGTGCCAGCTCACCACAAGTACAGACTAACTATGGCTACACCTTC. This sequence joins TRBV18 and TRBJ1-2; D ambiguous. CDR3 length equals 15 residues. Trimming took 1 base from V and 0 from J, leaving 9 bases between them. Germline V gives CDR1 KGHSH, CDR2 LQKENI.

The CDR3 spells CASSPGRGNTEAFF. DNA for the CDR3: TGTGCCAGCAGCCCAGGGAGGGGGAACACTGAAGCTTTCTTT. V gene TRBV5-6 combines with J gene TRBJ1-1, with a possible D match to TRBD1 (5 bases). This CDR3 is 14 amino acids long. The V end lost 4 bases, the J end lost 1 base, and 11 bases lay between the germline ends. From germline, CDR1 is SGHDT and CDR2 YYEEEE.

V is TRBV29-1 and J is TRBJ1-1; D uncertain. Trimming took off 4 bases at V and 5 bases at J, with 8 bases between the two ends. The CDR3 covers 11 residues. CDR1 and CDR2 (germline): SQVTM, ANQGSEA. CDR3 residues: CSVGTVTEAFF. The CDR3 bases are TGCAGCGTTGGAACAGTAACTGAAGCTTTCTTT.

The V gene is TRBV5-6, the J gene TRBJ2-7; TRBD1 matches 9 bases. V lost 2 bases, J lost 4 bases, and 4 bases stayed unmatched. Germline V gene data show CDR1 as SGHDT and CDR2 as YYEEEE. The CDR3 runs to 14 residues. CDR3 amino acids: CASSFTGGIYEQYF. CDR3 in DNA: TGTGCCAGCAGCTTTACAGGGGGCATATACGAGCAGTACTTC. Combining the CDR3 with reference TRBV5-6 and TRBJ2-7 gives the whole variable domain DAGVTQSPTHLIKTRGQQVTLRCSPKSGHDTVSWYQQALGQGPQFIFQYYEEEERQRGNFPDRFSGHQFPNYSSELNVNALLLGDSALYLCASSFTGGIYEQYFGPGTRLTVT.

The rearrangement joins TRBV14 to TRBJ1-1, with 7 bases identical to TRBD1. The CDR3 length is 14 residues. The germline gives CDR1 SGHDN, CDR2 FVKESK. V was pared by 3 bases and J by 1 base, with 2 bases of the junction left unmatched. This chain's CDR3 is CASSQDRRNTEAFF. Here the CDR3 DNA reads TGTGCCAGCAGCCAGGACAGGAGGAACACTGAAGCTTTCTTT.

As DNA, the CDR3 is TGTGCCAGCAGCTCAAAGACAGGGGCCGATATTCGGGACCCCTACGAGCAGTACTTC. Translation gives CASSSKTGADIRDPYEQYF. The chain joins TRBV5-6 to TRBJ2-7, with TRBD1 matching 8 bases. CDR1 and CDR2 (germline): SGHDT, YYEEEE. Trimming at V came to 3 bases and at J to 2 bases, leaving 19 bases not matched to a gene. The CDR3 is 19 residues long.

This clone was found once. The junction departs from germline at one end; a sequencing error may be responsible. The CDR3 coding sequence is TGTGCCAGCAGCCTAGGGACAGGGGCCGGGGAGCTGTTTTTT. It encodes CASSLGTGAGELFF. The J gene is TRBJ2-2, the V gene TRBV13; 10 bases are shared with TRBD1. The CDR3 is 14 amino acids. The germline V gene has CDR1 PRHDT and CDR2 FYEKMQ (reference sequence).

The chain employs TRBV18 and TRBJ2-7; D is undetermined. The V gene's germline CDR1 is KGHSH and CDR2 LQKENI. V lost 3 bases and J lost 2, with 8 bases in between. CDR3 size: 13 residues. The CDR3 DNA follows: TGTGCCAGCTCACCCCCGGGTCCCTACGAGCAGTACTTC. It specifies CASSPPGPYEQYF. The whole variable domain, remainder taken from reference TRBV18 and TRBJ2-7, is NAGVMQNPRHLVRRRGQEARLRCSPMKGHSHVYWYRQLPEEGLKFMVYLQKENIIDESGMPKERFSAEFPKEGPSILRIQQVVRGDSAAYFCASSPPGPYEQYFGPGTRLTVT.

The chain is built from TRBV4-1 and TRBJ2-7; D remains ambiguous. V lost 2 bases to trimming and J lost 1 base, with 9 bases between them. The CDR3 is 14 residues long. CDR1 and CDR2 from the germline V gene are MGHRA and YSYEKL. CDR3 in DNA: TGCGCCAGCAGCCAACATGTACTGTCCTACGAGCAGTACTTC. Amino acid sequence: CASSQHVLSYEQYF.

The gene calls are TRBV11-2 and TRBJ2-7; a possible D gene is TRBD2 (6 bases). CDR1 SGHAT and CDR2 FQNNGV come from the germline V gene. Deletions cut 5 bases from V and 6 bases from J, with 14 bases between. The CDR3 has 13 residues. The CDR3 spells CASSRGASIEQYF. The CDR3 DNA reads TGTGCCAGCAGCCGCGGGGCGTCGATCGAGCAGTACTTC.

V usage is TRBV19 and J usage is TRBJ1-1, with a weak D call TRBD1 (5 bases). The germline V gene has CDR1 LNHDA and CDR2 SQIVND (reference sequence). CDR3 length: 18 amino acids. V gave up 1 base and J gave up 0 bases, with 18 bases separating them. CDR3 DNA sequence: TGTGCCAGTAGTATAGCGGGACGGGGGACGGGGATGAACACTGAAGCTTTCTTT. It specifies CASSIAGRGTGMNTEAFF.

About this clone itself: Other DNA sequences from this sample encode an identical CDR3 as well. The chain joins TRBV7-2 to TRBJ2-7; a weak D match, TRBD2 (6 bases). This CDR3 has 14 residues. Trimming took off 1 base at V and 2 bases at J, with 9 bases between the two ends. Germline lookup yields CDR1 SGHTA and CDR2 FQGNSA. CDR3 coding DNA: TGTGCCAGCAGCTTAGGTGGGACTGCCTACGAGCAGTACTTC. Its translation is CASSLGGTAYEQYF. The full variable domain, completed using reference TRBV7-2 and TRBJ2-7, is GAGVSQSPSNKVTEKGKDVELRCDPISGHTALYWYRQSLGQGLEFLIYFQGNSAPDKSGLPSDRFSAERTGGSVSTLTIQRTQQEDSAVYLCASSLGGTAYEQYFGPGTRLTVT.